Each of the 27 T cell receptor beta chains below was sequenced from the same sample in a study of radiotherapy plus CTLA-4 blockade in lung cancer. Produced via immunoSEQ multiplex PCR; TCRdb's table is partial and in-frame only. This repertoire shows approximately 81,000 clones, more than 60% found once; its top ten account for more than 3.5%. The sample here was peripheral blood, taken from a patient treated with radiotherapy plus ipilimumab. The receptors derive from a human donor with non-small cell lung cancer who had a partial response to radiotherapy plus ipilimumab. Some clones in this sample may be carry-over from other donors' samples.

The chain links TRBV11-3 to TRBJ2-5; no clear D. Germline-derived CDR1 and CDR2 are SGHNT and YENEEA. This CDR3 is 14 amino acids long. Trimming shortened V by 7 bases and J by 3 bases, and 15 bases separated the two germline ends. The CDR3 bases are TGTGCCAGCACCCAAAGAGGTAAAAAAGAGACCCAGTACTTC. This translates into CASTQRGKKETQYF.

The V call is TRBV5-5, the J call TRBJ2-7; 9 positions agree with TRBD1. CDR3 length equals 13 residues. Per germline, CDR1 SGHKS and CDR2 YYEKEE (reference sequence). V dropped 4 bases and J dropped 3; count of bases not matched to a gene: 2. CDR3 coding DNA: TGTGCCAGCAGCCCGGACAGGGGCTACGAGCAGTACTTC. Translated: CASSPDRGYEQYF.

The V call is TRBV6-5, the J call TRBJ1-2; D unclear. Germline-derived CDR1 and CDR2 are MNHEY and SVGAGI. V lost 5 bases to trimming and J lost 8 bases, with 18 bases between them. This CDR3 contains 14 residues. CDR3 amino acids: CASSEGRHLYGYTF. The CDR3 DNA reads as TGTGCCAGCAGTGAAGGGAGGCATCTCTACGGCTACACCTTC.

The chain uses TRBV28 and TRBJ1-1; 7 bases fit TRBD1. The trim removed 7 bases at V and 1 base at J, leaving 6 bases unmatched. Germline-derived CDR1 and CDR2 are MDHEN and SYDVKM. This CDR3 is 14 amino acids long. CDR3 sequence reads: CASTTTGRNTEAFF. CDR3 coding DNA: TGTGCCAGCACCACGACAGGGCGGAACACTGAAGCTTTCTTT.

The gene calls are TRBV15 and TRBJ2-1; a possible D gene is TRBD1 (5 bases). CDR3 length equals 14 residues. CDR1 is LNHNV and CDR2 is YYDKDF in the germline V gene (reference sequence). Trimming shortened V by 1 base and J by 10 bases, and 14 bases separated the two germline ends. This chain's CDR3 is CATSRGGLSLEQFF. The CDR3 nucleotides read TGTGCCACCAGCAGAGGGGGCCTATCCCTAGAGCAGTTCTTC.

This clone appeared a few times. The CDR3 sequence is CASRTSGNNEQFF. DNA of the CDR3: TGCGCCAGCCGGACTAGCGGTAACAATGAGCAGTTCTTC. The chain is built from TRBV10-2 and TRBJ2-1; 10 bases are shared with TRBD2. The CDR3 extends over 13 amino acids. Germline CDR1 is WSHSY and CDR2 is SAAADI. The trim removed 8 bases at V and 5 bases at J, leaving 3 bases unmatched.

This clone was seen once. The chain has TRBV30 and TRBJ2-7, with a possible D match to TRBD2 (5 bases). V was shortened by 2 bases and J by 2 bases, with 13 bases between the two germline ends. Per the germline V gene, CDR1 is GTSNPN and CDR2 is SVGIG (reference sequence). CDR3 size: 14 residues. The chain's CDR3 is CAWSQLSETYEQYF. In DNA, the CDR3 is TGTGCCTGGAGTCAACTTAGCGAGACCTACGAGCAGTACTTC.

This chain uses TRBV25-1 with TRBJ2-7; 10 positions agree with TRBD2. The CDR3 has 14 residues. The germline V gene encodes CDR1 MGHDK and CDR2 SYGVNS. The V and J ends lost 5 bases and 9 bases, in that order; junction bases with no gene match: 10. The CDR3 protein is CASSYSGRSGGQYF. In nucleotides, the CDR3 is TGTGCCAGCAGTTATAGCGGGAGGTCCGGTGGGCAGTACTTC.

The chain carries TRBV5-1 and TRBJ1-1; D gene unclear. The CDR3 runs to 17 residues. Germline CDR1 and CDR2: SGHRS and YFSETQ. The V and J ends lost 1 base and 6 bases respectively, with 22 bases between them. This chain's CDR3 is CASSLYAVRLDVPEAFF. DNA of the CDR3: TGCGCCAGCAGCTTGTACGCTGTCCGACTAGACGTCCCTGAAGCTTTCTTT.

The chain is built from TRBV19 and TRBJ2-5; 9 nucleotides match TRBD1. The CDR3 has 14 residues. The germline V gene has CDR1 LNHDA and CDR2 SQIVND (reference sequence). Germline trimming cut 5 bases from V and 0 bases from J; bases unmatched to any gene: 1. CDR3 sequence: CASSWTGDQETQYF. In DNA, the CDR3 is TGTGCCAGTAGTTGGACAGGGGACCAAGAGACCCAGTACTTC.

This chain links TRBV5-4 with TRBJ1-4; possibly TRBD1 for D (6 bases). CDR1 and CDR2 from the germline V gene are SGHNT and YYREEE (reference sequence). The CDR3 length is 15 residues. V lost 2 bases, J lost 5 bases, and 13 bases lay in between. The CDR3 nucleotides read TGTGCCAGCAGCTTCCAGACAGGACAGAATGAAAAACTGTTTTTT. Amino acid sequence: CASSFQTGQNEKLFF.

The genes are TRBV5-5 and TRBJ1-1; D possibly corresponds to TRBD1 (6 bases). This CDR3 is 14 amino acids long. CDR1 is SGHKS, CDR2 YYEKEE, per germline (reference sequence). Deletions cut 2 bases from V and 7 bases from J, with 15 bases between. The CDR3 reads CASSFSGVGSEAFF. DNA for the CDR3: TGTGCCAGCAGCTTTTCAGGGGTGGGGAGTGAAGCTTTCTTT.

This chain uses TRBV9 with TRBJ2-1; no firm D call. CDR3 length equals 12 residues. Deletions cut 3 bases from V and 8 bases from J, with 9 bases between. The V gene's germline CDR1 is SGDLS and CDR2 YYNGEE. CDR3 amino acids: CASSAFFYEQFF. CDR3 nucleotide sequence: TGTGCCAGCAGCGCGTTCTTCTATGAGCAGTTCTTC.

The table lists this clone with a few counts. The chain has TRBV10-3 and TRBJ2-7; TRBD2 agrees at 7 bases. The J segment lost 5 bases and the V segment lost 5 bases, leaving 3 bases of the junction unmatched. The CDR3 loop spans 12 amino acids. Germline V CDR1 and CDR2: ENHRY, SYGVKD. The CDR3 sequence: CAISHTSDEQYF. The CDR3 region has the DNA TGTGCCATCAGTCATACTAGCGACGAGCAGTACTTC.

This chain joins TRBV11-2 and TRBJ1-1; 7 positions agree with TRBD1. Losses at the gene ends were 0 bases for V and 7 bases for J; bases not matched to a gene: 5. This CDR3 is built from 14 residues. Germline CDR1 is SGHAT and CDR2 is FQNNGV. The CDR3 DNA sequence: TGTGCCAGCAGCTTAGACACAGGGGCCATTGAAGCTTTCTTT. This codes for CASSLDTGAIEAFF.

The genes are TRBV10-2 and TRBJ2-1, with TRBD2 identical over 10 bases. Germline CDR1 WSHSY, CDR2 SAAADI. CDR3 length equals 15 residues. V trimming: 6 bases; J trimming: 6 bases; junction bases outside the gene matches: 8. The CDR3 loop is CASRFLAGAGNEQFF. In DNA form, the CDR3 reads TGCGCCAGCAGGTTTCTAGCGGGAGCGGGCAATGAGCAGTTCTTC.

The V call is TRBV9, the J call TRBJ2-3, with D perhaps matching TRBD1 (7 bases). Germline values: CDR1 SGDLS, CDR2 YYNGEE. The CDR3 extends over 15 amino acids. Trimming removed 4 bases from V and 6 bases from J, with 18 bases in between. The CDR3 spells CASSPQGGHIDTQYF. Written as DNA, the CDR3 is TGTGCCAGCAGCCCTCAGGGGGGACACATCGATACGCAGTATTTT.

This chain uses TRBV7-3 with TRBJ1-1; the D is unclear. The CDR3 runs to 14 residues. Between the trimmed V and J ends, which lost 1 base and 2 bases, there was a span of 8 bases. Germline V gene sequence: CDR1 SGHTA, CDR2 FQGTGA. The CDR3 DNA reads as TGTGCCAGCAGCTTAAGTCCAATCAACACTGAAGCTTTCTTT. Translating it yields CASSLSPINTEAFF. The full variable domain, rest sourced from reference TRBV7-3 and TRBJ1-1, is GAGVSQTPSNKVTEKGKYVELRCDPISGHTALYWYRQSLGQGPEFLIYFQGTGAADDSGLPNDRFFAVRPEGSVSTLKIQRTERGDSAVYLCASSLSPINTEAFFGQGTRLTVV.

The chain links TRBV19 to TRBJ2-1, with TRBD2 identical over 9 bases. The CDR3 totals 15 residues. J gave up 8 bases and V 3 bases, and 8 bases lay outside the gene matches. Germline V CDR1 and CDR2: LNHDA, SQIVND (reference sequence). The CDR3 loop reads CASSIGASGNYEQFF. The CDR3 region has the DNA TGTGCCAGTAGTATTGGGGCTAGCGGGAACTATGAGCAGTTCTTC.

The V and J genes are TRBV11-2 and TRBJ1-4; possible D gene TRBD1, 5 bases. The V gene lost 5 bases and the J gene lost 8 bases, with 24 bases spanning the gap. Germline V lookup: CDR1 SGHAT, CDR2 FQNNGV. CDR3 length: 17 residues. CDR3 in amino acids: CASSGAPFSWRDEKLFF. The CDR3 coding sequence is TGTGCCAGCAGCGGAGCCCCCTTTAGCTGGAGGGACGAAAAACTGTTTTTT.

The chain carries TRBV5-5 and TRBJ1-6; 8 bases map to TRBD1. J was trimmed by 5 bases and V by 0 bases; bases with no gene match: 1. Looked up from germline, CDR1 is SGHKS and CDR2 is YYEKEE (reference sequence). This CDR3 comprises 15 residues. CDR3: CASSLGTGNNSPLHF. The CDR3 region has the DNA TGTGCCAGCAGCTTGGGGACAGGGAATAATTCACCCCTCCACTTT. The full variable domain, rest sourced from reference TRBV5-5 and TRBJ1-6, is DAGVTQSPTHLIKTRGQQVTLRCSPISGHKSVSWYQQVLGQGPQFIFQYYEKEERGRGNFPDRFSARQFPNYSSELNVNALLLGDSALYLCASSLGTGNNSPLHFGNGTRLTVT.

The genes are TRBV13 and TRBJ1-3, with a possible D match to TRBD1 (6 bases). The V and J ends lost 3 bases and 0 bases respectively, with 12 bases between them. The germline V gene encodes CDR1 PRHDT and CDR2 FYEKMQ (reference sequence). The CDR3 is 16 amino acids. The CDR3 DNA is TGTGCCAGCAGCTTGTACAGGGAACGCTCTGGAAACACCATATATTTT. Translated: CASSLYRERSGNTIYF.

This clone was observed once. Other DNA sequences in this sample translate to the same CDR3. The CDR3 coding sequence is TGTGCCAGCAGCTTTTCGGGGGGCAATCAGCCCCAGCATTTT. It codes for CASSFSGGNQPQHF. The chain has TRBV11-3 and TRBJ1-5; tentatively, D is TRBD1 (5 bases). The V gene lost 3 bases and the J gene lost 2 bases, with 8 bases spanning the gap. The CDR3 is made up of 14 amino acids. Germline V gene lookup returns CDR1 SGHNT and CDR2 YENEEA.

The chain recombines TRBV30 with TRBJ2-4; D is undetermined. The germline CDR1 and CDR2 sequences are GTSNPN and SVGIG (reference sequence). This CDR3 has 16 residues. The V end lost 0 bases, the J end lost 1 base, and 13 bases lay between the germline ends. CDR3 DNA: TGTGCCTGGAGTGTTAAGCGCTCTGGGGCCAAAAACATTCAGTACTTC. It encodes CAWSVKRSGAKNIQYF.

The genes are TRBV7-2 and TRBJ2-3; the D gene is possibly TRBD2 (6 bases). Germline CDR1 and CDR2: SGHTA and FQGNSA. V shed 5 bases and J shed 1 base, with 16 bases lying between them. This CDR3 region has 16 residues. The CDR3 DNA is TGTGCCAGCAGCCCGGCCGGTTGGGGGGGCACAGATACGCAGTATTTT. Translated: CASSPAGWGGTDTQYF.

The rearrangement uses TRBV7-8 and TRBJ1-2; perhaps TRBD1 as D (6 bases). This CDR3 has 14 amino acids. The germline CDR1 and CDR2 sequences are SGHVS and FQNEAQ. V lost 7 bases to trimming and J lost 3 bases, with 15 bases between them. Here the CDR3 reads CASTPSGGHYGYTF. The CDR3 coding sequence is TGTGCCAGCACTCCGAGTGGGGGCCACTATGGCTACACCTTC. Complete variable domain (other parts from reference TRBV7-8 and TRBJ1-2): GAGVSQSPRYKVAKRGQDVALRCDPISGHVSLFWYQQALGQGPEFLTYFQNEAQLDKSGLPSDRFFAERPEGSVSTLKIQRTQQEDSAVYLCASTPSGGHYGYTFGSGTRLTVV.

Points on this clone: The junction shows a germline mismatch at one end, possibly a read error. V gene TRBV4-2 combines with J gene TRBJ2-7; TRBD1 matches 7 bases. The germline CDR1 and CDR2 sequences are LGHNA and YNFKEQ. This CDR3 is built from 15 residues. CDR3: CASRQARTGAYEQYF. As DNA, the CDR3 is TGTGCCAGCAGGCAAGCTAGGACAGGCGCATACGAGCAGTACTTC.